What follows is one T cell receptor (beta chain) and its context. TCRdb's table, derived via immunoSEQ multiplex PCR, lists solely in-frame clones and lacks some. The sample carries approximately 82,000 clones, 84% recorded once. This entry comes from a study of OX40 agonist ivuxolimab in advanced cancers. Germline V gene data show CDR1 as SGHTA and CDR2 as FQGNSA. The CDR3 runs 16 residues. The V gene lost 1 base and the J gene lost 0 bases, with 10 bases spanning the gap. The clonotype originates from an adult with an advanced solid tumor such as melanoma, head and neck, liver or kidney cancer. The rearrangement uses TRBV7-2 and TRBJ1-5; D is unclear. This specimen consisted of CD4+ or CD8+ T cells sorted from blood, obtained in a trial of the OX40 agonist ivuxolimab. CDR3 residues: CASSLDRLDSNQPQHF. The CDR3 DNA sequence: TGTGCCAGCAGCTTAGATAGACTCGATAGCAATCAGCCCCAGCATTTT.